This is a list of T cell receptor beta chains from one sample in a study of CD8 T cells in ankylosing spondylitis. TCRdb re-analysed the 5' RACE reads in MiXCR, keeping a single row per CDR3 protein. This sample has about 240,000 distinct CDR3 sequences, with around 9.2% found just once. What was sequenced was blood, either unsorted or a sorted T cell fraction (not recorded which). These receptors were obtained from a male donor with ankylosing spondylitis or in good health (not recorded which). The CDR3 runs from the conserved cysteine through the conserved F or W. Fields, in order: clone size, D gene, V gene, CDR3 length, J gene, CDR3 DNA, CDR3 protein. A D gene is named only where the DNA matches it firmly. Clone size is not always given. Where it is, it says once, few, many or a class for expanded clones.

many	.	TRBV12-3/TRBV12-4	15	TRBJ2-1	TGTGCCAGCAGAGGATGGCAAAGCTCCTACAATGAGCAGTTCTTC	CASRGWQSSYNEQFF
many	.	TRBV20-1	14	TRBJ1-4	TGCAGTGCTAGAGGGTCAGGTACTAATGAAAAACTGTTTTTT	CSARGSGTNEKLFF
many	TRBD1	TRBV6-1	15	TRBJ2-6	TGTGCCAGCAGGTGGGACAGTCCTGGGGCCAACGTCCTGACTTTC	CASRWDSPGANVLTF
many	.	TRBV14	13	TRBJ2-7	TGTGCCAGCAGAGGGCCCAGCTCCTACGAGCAGTACTTC	CASRGPSSYEQYF
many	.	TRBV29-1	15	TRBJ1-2	TGCAGCGTTGAACCCGGGAGAGGCCGGTTTCATGGCTACACCTTC	CSVEPGRGRFHGYTF
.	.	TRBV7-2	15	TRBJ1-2	TGTGCCAGCAGCTTAGCCCAAGACTTTAACTATGGCTACACCTTC	CASSLAQDFNYGYTF
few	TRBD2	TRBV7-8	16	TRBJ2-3	TGTGCCAGCAGCCCTGGGCGGGGGTCACCGTGGGATACGCAGTATTTT	CASSPGRGSPWDTQYF
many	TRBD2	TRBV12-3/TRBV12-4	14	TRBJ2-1	TGTGCCAGCAGTTTAGGGACTAGCCACAATGAGCAGTTCTTC	CASSLGTSHNEQFF
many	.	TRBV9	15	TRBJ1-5	TGTGCCAGCAGCGTAGATGCAGGGCCGGATCAGCCCCAGCATTTT	CASSVDAGPDQPQHF
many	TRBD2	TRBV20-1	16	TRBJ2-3	TGCAGTGCTAGATCTCCCACACTAGCGGTCACAGATACGCAGTATTTT	CSARSPTLAVTDTQYF
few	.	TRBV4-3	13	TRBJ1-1	TGCGCCAGCAGCCAAATAAGGACCGGGACGGCTTTCTTT	CASSQIRTGTAFF
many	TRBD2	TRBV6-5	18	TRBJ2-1	TGTGCCAGCAGTTACCGGCCCCTCCGGGGGGGCCTCGACAATGAGCAGTTCTTC	CASSYRPLRGGLDNEQFF
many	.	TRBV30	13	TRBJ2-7	TGTGCCTGGAGTGTGGGCCGATCAAGCGAGCAGTACTTC	CAWSVGRSSEQYF
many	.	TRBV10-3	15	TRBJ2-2	TGTGCCATCAGTGAGGTGGTAAGGAACACCGGGGAGCTGTTTTTT	CAISEVVRNTGELFF
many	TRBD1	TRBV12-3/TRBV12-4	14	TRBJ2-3	TGTGCCAGCAGTGGACAGGGGGGCACAGATACGCAGTATTTT	CASSGQGGTDTQYF
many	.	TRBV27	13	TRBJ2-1	TGTGCCAGCAGCACTGACTACTACAATGAGCAGTTCTTC	CASSTDYYNEQFF
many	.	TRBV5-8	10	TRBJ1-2	TGTGCCAGCAGCTTCTCTGGCTACACCTTC	CASSFSGYTF
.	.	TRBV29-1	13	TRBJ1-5	TGCAGCGTTGTCGACACAGTGAATCAGCCCCAGCATTTT	CSVVDTVNQPQHF
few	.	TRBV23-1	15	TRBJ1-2	TGCGCCAGCAGTCAAACCAGCATAGCTAACTATGGCTACACCTTC	CASSQTSIANYGYTF
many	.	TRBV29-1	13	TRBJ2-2	TGCAGCGTTGAAGATTACGGGCCCGGGGAGCTGTTTTTT	CSVEDYGPGELFF
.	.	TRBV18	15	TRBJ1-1	TGTGCCAGCTCACCGTCCTACATGAGTAACACTGAAGCTTTCTTT	CASSPSYMSNTEAFF
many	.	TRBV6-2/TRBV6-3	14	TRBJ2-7	TGTGCCAGCAGTTACTCTGGGGGAGGCTACGAGCAGTACTTC	CASSYSGGGYEQYF
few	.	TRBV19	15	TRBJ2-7	TGTGCCAGTAGTATTGGGGGATCCGGAGCCTACGAGCAGTACTTC	CASSIGGSGAYEQYF
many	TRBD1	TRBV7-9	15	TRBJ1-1	TGTGCCAGCAGCCCCCGGACAGGGGTAAACACTGAAGCTTTCTTT	CASSPRTGVNTEAFF
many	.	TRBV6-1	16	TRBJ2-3	TGTGCCAGCAGTCGCCCGGGGGCTACATTCACAGATACGCAGTATTTT	CASSRPGATFTDTQYF
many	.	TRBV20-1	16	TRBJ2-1	TGCAGTGCTAGAACCCCCTCGAGTGGGTCCTACAATGAGCAGTTCTTC	CSARTPSSGSYNEQFF
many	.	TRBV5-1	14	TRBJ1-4	TGCGCCAGCAGCTCGGGAATAACGAGCGAAAAACTGTTTTTT	CASSSGITSEKLFF
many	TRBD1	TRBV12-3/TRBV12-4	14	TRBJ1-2	TGTGCCAGCAGTCGGCCGACAGGGTGGTTTAGCTACACCTTC	CASSRPTGWFSYTF
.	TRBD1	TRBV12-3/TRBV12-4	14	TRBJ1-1	TGTGCCAGCAGCCCGGACAGGGGAGGGACTGAAGCTTTCTTT	CASSPDRGGTEAFF
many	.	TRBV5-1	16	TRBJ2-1	TGCGCCAGCAGCTTGGCCGTGGGGGTGTCATACAATGAGCAGTTCTTC	CASSLAVGVSYNEQFF
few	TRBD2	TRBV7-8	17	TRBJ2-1	TGTGCCAGCAGCTTAGCGCTAGCGGGAGCCACCTACAATGAGCAGTTCTTC	CASSLALAGATYNEQFF
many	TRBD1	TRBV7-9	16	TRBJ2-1	TGTGCCAGCAGCTTGGATGGGACAGGACCCTACAATGAGCAGTTCTTC	CASSLDGTGPYNEQFF
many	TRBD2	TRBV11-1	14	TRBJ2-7	TGTGCCAGCAGCTTCGGGGGGATCTCCTACGAGCAGTACTTC	CASSFGGISYEQYF
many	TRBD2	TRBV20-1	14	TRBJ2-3	TGCAGTGCTCCGGGACTATCATCCACAGATACGCAGTATTTT	CSAPGLSSTDTQYF
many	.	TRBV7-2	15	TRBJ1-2	TGTGCCAGCACACGCCCGGACAGACCTAACTATGGCTACACCTTC	CASTRPDRPNYGYTF
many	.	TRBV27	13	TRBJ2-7	TGTGCCAGCAGTTACTCTGAGGGCTACGAGCAGTACTTC	CASSYSEGYEQYF
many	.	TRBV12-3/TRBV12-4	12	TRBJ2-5	TGTGCCAGCAGTTCACTAGGAGAGACCCAGTACTTC	CASSSLGETQYF
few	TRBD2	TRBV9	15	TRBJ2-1	TGTGCCAGCAGCCAAGCGGGAGGGCCAGTCGGTGAGCAGTTCTTC	CASSQAGGPVGEQFF
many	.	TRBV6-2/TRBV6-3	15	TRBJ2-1	TGTGCCAGCAGTTACAGTCTAGCGAGGGGTAATGAGCAGTTCTTC	CASSYSLARGNEQFF
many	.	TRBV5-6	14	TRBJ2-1	TGTGCCAGCAGCACGTGGCCCTCTACCAATGAGCAGTTCTTC	CASSTWPSTNEQFF